This TCR beta chain was sequenced for a study of blood T cell repertoires in COVID-19 (TCRdb year 2020). Notes on the research overall: Samples covering the acute and convalescent phases of COVID-19 were provided by collaborators in the United States, Italy and Spain. The prospective study material was composed of cDNA or gDNA derived from T cells, B-cell-depleted T cells, or PBMCs. Subjects who had been exposed to COVID-19, were actively infected with it, or had recovered from it provided the deeply sampled blood TCRbeta repertoires that made up the dataset. The repertoires were released in a freely available public database meant as a resource for research on the immune response to SARS-CoV-2. Samples were obtained from the ongoing ImmuneRACE study (first 160 participants) and from over 1,000 subjects provided by 6 global collaborators. Nearly every sample came with metadata listing a de-identified subject ID, COVID-19 status, age in years and sex. Where HLA class I and class II types were available, the types were taken from metadata supplied by the sample provider, not from assay-based typing. On the study overall, not on this receptor specifically: Clinical and demographic metadata were provided uncurated, with the amount varying by source and participant.

TCRbeta CDR3 regions were amplified from genomic DNA by means of the immunoSEQ Assay, a bias-controlled multiplex PCR. The study's own analysis went as follows. Nucleated cell counts per sample were estimated from amplification of reference gene primers within the assay. To quantify the absolute abundance of each unique TCRbeta CDR3 rearrangement, sequence reads were collapsed and filtered. Productive Simpson clonality was computed per sample as the square root of Simpson's diversity index over productive rearrangements. Held by TCRdb, this immuneACCESS table contains in-frame sequences only and omits some clones. Under half of the omission traces to an unresolved V gene where checked; the cause of the rest is unknown. Clone size and V and J calls were adopted from that table, with D and trimming inferred from the DNA. Across this sample there are approximately 72,000 clones, with around 86% seen only once. About an eighth of the sample is held by the ten biggest clonotypes.

Taken from the germline V gene, the CDR1 and CDR2 loops are SGHRS and YFSETQ. The CDR3 contains 14 residues, cysteine and phenylalanine counted. Only CDR3 DNA is held: 42 bases, read in frame from base 1. V and J lose 0 bases and 7 bases, and a span of 13 bases separates them. Collaborating institutions collected whole blood in K2EDTA tubes following their own protocols. For TCRbeta analysis, collaborator samples were shipped as frozen whole blood, as isolated PBMCs, or as DNA extracted from either sample type. Worth noting for this clone: What antigen it recognizes has not been identified. Base-call qualities are not available, and no considerably larger clone is one nucleotide away.

Rearrangement joined TRBV5-1 to TRBJ1-2; TRBD1 is a possible D gene, resting on 5 matching bases. Material for sequencing was peripheral blood. The receptor comes from a woman aged 55-70 years with acute or convalescent COVID-19. The base sequence is TGCGCCAGCAGCTTGGCGGGGCAGGGAGGTGGCTACACCTTC. Its protein product is CASSLAGQGGGYTF.